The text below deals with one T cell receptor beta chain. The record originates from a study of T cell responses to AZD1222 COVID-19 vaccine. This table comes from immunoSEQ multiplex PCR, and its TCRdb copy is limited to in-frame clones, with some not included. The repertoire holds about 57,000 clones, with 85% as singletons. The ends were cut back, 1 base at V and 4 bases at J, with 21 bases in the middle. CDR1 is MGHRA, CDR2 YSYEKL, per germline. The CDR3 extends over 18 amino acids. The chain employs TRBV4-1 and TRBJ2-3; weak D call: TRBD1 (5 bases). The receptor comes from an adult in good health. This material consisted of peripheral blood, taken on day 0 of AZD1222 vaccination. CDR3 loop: CASSQGTITGREADTQYF. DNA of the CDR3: TGCGCCAGCAGCCAAGGCACTATCACAGGACGAGAGGCAGATACGCAGTATTTT.